This T cell receptor (beta chain) derives from a study of regulatory T cells in long-lasting Graves disease. About the research overall: Those Graves' patients who were newly diagnosed had been on antithyroid drugs under 3 months.

About this clonotype: Its target is unknown.

The germline gives CDR1 GTSNPN, CDR2 SVGIG (reference sequence). V trimming: 7 bases; J trimming: 3 bases; junction bases outside the gene matches: 6. This CDR3 has 14 amino acids. Construction of the TCR beta libraries employed iRepertoire HTBI primers in conjunction with Arm-PCR of CDR3 regions. TCRdb ran MiXCR on the multiplex PCR reads and lists one entry per CDR3 protein. The sample has fewer than 650,000 distinct CDR3 sequences, less than 20% seen once. General observations from the study: Relative to newly diagnosed Graves' patients, persistent ones had lower TCR diversity.

Time point denoted: newly diagnosed GD, antithyroid drugs for less than 3 months. Scientists built the TCR library using RNA that was extracted from PBMCs. This sample was shared with a second study, whose subject was T cells in Graves' hyperthyroidism and ophthalmopathy.

This chain joins TRBV30 and TRBJ2-2; 9 bases are shared with TRBD2. The source was peripheral blood mononuclear cells (PBMCs), collected at new diagnosis, from a patient treated with antithyroid drugs. The sequence was collected from a young woman with Graves disease. CDR3 region: CASSTSGDTGELFF. For the CDR3, the DNA is TGTGCCTCTTCGACTAGCGGAGACACCGGGGAGCTGTTTTTT. The full variable domain, with the rest looked up from reference TRBV30 and TRBJ2-2, is SQTIHQWPATLVQPVGSPLSLECTVEGTSNPNLYWYRQAAGRGLQLLFYSVGIGQISSEVPQNLSASRPQDRQFILSSKKLLLSDSGFYLCASSTSGDTGELFFGEGSRLTVL.